Below are 2 T cell receptor beta chains sequenced from a single sample in a study of blood T cell repertoires in COVID-19. The assay was immunoSEQ multiplex PCR, and TCRdb's table has in-frame clones only and misses some. The top ten hold approximately 7% of the sample, which has fewer than 85,000 clones, roughly 84% seen once. Specimen: peripheral blood. These receptors all come from a man younger than 40 with COVID-19, enrolled during active disease.

The sample holds many counts of this clone. CDR3 bases: TGTGCCAGCAGCCTCAACGGGATCCAAGAGACCCAGTACTTC. Its protein product is CASSLNGIQETQYF. The V gene is TRBV7-9, the J gene TRBJ2-5, with a weak D call TRBD2 (5 bases). This CDR3 has 14 residues. V lost 5 bases and J lost 1, with 11 bases in between. Germline V lookup: CDR1 SEHNR, CDR2 FQNEAQ (reference sequence). Together with reference TRBV7-9 and TRBJ2-5, the CDR3 gives the full variable domain: DTGVSQNPRHKITKRGQNVTFRCDPISEHNRLYWYRQTLGQGPEFLTYFQNEAQLEKSRLLSDRFSAERPKGSFSTLEIQRTEQGDSAMYLCASSLNGIQETQYFGPGTRLLVL.

The count of this clone is one. The V and J genes are TRBV6-2 or TRBV6-3 and TRBJ2-1; D may be TRBD2 (5 bases). Germline CDR1 reads MNHEY; CDR2 reads SVGEGT. Trimming took 6 bases from V and 2 from J, leaving 14 bases between them. The CDR3 totals 15 residues. CDR3 nucleotides: TGTGCCAGCAGCCGAGACCGTAGCGCCTACAATGAGCAGTTCTTC. Amino acids: CASSRDRSAYNEQFF.